This TCR beta chain appears in the sequencing data of a study of blood T cell repertoires in COVID-19. Study summary: T cells, B-cell-depleted T cells, or PBMCs supplied cDNA or gDNA.

Losses at the gene ends were 5 bases for V and 5 bases for J; bases not matched to a gene: 5. There are 14 residues in the CDR3. Germline V gene sequence: CDR1 KGHSH, CDR2 LQKENI. Repertoires were generated with immunoSEQ multiplex PCR, while TCRdb's copy carries only in-frame clones and drops some. The sample yields 100,000 to 150,000 clones, 80% seen once. This TCR was sampled from a human donor in a cohort sampled during active COVID-19. The sequencing sample was made of peripheral blood. J is TRBJ1-5 and V is TRBV18; 8 positions agree with TRBD1. CDR3 protein: CASSSDRVDQPQHF. CDR3 DNA: TGTGCCAGCTCATCGGACAGGGTGGATCAGCCCCAGCATTTT.